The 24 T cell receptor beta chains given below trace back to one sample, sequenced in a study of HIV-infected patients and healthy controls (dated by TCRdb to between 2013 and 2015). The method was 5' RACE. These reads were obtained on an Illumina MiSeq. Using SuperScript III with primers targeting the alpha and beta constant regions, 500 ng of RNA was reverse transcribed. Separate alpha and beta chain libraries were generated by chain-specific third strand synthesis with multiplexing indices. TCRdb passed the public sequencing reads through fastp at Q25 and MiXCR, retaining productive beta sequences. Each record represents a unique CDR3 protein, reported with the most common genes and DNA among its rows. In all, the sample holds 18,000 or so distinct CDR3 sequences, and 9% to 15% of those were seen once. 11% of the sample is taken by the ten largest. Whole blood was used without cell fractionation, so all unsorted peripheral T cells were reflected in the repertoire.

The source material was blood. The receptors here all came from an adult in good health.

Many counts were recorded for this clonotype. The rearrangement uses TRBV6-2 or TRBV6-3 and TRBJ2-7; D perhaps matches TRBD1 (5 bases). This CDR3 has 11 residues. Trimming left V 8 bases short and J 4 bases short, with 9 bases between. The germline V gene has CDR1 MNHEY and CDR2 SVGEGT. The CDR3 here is CASGRGYEQYF. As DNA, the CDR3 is TGTGCCAGCGGAAGGGGATACGAGCAGTACTTC.

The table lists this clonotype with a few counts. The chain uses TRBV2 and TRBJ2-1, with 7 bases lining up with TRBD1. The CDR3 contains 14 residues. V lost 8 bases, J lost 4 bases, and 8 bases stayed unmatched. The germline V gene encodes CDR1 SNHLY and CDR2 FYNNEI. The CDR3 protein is CASRGGQLYNEQFF. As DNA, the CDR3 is TGTGCCAGCCGTGGGGGACAGTTATACAATGAGCAGTTCTTC. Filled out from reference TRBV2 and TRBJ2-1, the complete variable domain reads EPEVTQTPSHQVTQMGQEVILRCVPISNHLYFYWYRQILGQKVEFLVSFYNNEISEKSEIFDDQFSVERPDGSNFTLKIRSTKLEDSAMYFCASRGGQLYNEQFFGPGTRLTVL.

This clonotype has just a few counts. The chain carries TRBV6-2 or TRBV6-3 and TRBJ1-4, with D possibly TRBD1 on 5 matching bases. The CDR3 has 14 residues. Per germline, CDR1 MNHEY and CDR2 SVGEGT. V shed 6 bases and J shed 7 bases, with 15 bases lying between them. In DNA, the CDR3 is TGTGCCAGCAGGGATCAGGGCACCGGTGAAAAACTGTTTTTT. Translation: CASRDQGTGEKLFF.

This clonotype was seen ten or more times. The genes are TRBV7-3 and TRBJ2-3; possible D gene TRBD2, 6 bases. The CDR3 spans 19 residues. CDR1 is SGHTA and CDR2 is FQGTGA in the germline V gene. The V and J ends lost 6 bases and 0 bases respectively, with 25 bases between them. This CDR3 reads CASRMVRGGAHRSTDTQYF. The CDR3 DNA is TGTGCCAGCAGGATGGTACGAGGAGGGGCCCACCGAAGCACAGATACGCAGTATTTT.

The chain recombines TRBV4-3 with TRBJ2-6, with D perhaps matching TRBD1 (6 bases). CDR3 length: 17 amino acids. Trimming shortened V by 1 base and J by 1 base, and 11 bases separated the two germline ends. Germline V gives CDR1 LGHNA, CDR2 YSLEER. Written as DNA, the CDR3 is TGCGCCAGCAGCCAAGGGACAGCGAGATCTGGGGCCAACGTCCTGACTTTC. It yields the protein CASSQGTARSGANVLTF.

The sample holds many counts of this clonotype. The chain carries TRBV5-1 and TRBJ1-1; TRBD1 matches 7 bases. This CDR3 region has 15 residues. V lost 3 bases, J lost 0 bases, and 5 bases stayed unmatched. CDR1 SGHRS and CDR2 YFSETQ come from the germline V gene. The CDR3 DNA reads TGCGCCAGCAGCTCAGGGGGGCCCATGAACACTGAAGCTTTCTTT. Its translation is CASSSGGPMNTEAFF.

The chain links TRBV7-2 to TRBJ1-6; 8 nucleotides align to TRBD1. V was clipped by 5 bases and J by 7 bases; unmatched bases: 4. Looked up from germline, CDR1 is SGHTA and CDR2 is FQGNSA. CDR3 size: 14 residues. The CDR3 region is CASSRTGRNSPLHF. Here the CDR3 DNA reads TGTGCCAGCAGCCGGACAGGGAGGAATTCACCCCTCCACTTT.

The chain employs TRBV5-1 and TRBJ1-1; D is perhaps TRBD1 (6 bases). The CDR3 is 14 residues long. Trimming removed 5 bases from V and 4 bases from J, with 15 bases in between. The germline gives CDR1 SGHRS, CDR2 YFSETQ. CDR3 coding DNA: TGCGCCAGCAGGGCAGGGACATGGAGCACTGAAGCTTTCTTT. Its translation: CASRAGTWSTEAFF.

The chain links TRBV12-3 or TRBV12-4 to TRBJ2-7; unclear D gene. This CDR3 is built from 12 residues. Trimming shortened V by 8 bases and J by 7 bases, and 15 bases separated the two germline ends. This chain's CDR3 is CASRPTRGEQYF. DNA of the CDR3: TGTGCCAGCCGACCCACCCGAGGAGAGCAGTACTTC.

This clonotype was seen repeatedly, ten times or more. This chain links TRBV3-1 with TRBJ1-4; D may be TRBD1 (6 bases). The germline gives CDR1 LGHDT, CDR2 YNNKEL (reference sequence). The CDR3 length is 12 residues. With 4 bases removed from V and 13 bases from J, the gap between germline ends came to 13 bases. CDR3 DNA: TGTGCCAGCAGCCCCTTACAGGGTAGACTGTTTTTT. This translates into CASSPLQGRLFF.

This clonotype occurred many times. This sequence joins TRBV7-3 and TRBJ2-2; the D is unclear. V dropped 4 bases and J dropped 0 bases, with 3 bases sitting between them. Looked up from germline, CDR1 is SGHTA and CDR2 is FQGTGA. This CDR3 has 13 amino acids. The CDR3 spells CASSSSNTGELFF. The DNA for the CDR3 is TGTGCCAGCAGCTCCTCGAACACCGGGGAGCTGTTTTTT. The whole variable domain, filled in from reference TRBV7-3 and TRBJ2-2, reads GAGVSQTPSNKVTEKGKYVELRCDPISGHTALYWYRQSLGQGPEFLIYFQGTGAADDSGLPNDRFFAVRPEGSVSTLKIQRTERGDSAVYLCASSSSNTGELFFGEGSRLTVL.

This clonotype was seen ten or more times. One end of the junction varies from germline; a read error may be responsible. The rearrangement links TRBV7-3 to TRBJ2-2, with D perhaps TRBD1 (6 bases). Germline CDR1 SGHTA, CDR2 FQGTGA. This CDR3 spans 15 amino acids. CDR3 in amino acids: CASSLTTTGTGELFF. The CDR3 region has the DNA TGTGCCAGCAGCCTAACCACGACAGGCACCGGGGAGCTGTTTTTT. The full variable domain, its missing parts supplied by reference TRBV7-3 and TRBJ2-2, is GAGVSQTPSNKVTEKGKYVELRCDPISGHTALYWYRQSLGQGPEFLIYFQGTGAADDSGLPNDRFFAVRPEGSVSTLKIQRTERGDSAVYLCASSLTTTGTGELFFGEGSRLTVL.

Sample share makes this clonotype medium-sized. In DNA, the CDR3 is TGTGCCAGCAGCTTGGACGTTGAGACCCAGTACTTC. This encodes CASSLDVETQYF. V usage is TRBV11-2 and J usage is TRBJ2-5, with D unresolved. CDR1 is SGHAT and CDR2 is FQNNGV in the germline V gene. V gave up 3 bases and J gave up 5 bases, with 7 bases separating them. CDR3 length: 12 residues.

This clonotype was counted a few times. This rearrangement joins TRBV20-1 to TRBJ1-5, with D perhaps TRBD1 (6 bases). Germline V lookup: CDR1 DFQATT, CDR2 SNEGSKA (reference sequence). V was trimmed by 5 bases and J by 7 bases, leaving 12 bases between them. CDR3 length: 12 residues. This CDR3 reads CSARSGDQPQHF. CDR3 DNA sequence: TGCAGTGCTCGATCAGGGGACCAGCCCCAGCATTTT.

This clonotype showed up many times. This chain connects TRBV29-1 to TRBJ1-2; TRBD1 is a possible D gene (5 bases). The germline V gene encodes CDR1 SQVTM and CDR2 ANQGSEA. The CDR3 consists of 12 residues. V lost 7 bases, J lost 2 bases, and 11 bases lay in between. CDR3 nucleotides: TGCAGCGCCGTACAGGAAAACTATGGCTACACCTTC. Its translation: CSAVQENYGYTF.

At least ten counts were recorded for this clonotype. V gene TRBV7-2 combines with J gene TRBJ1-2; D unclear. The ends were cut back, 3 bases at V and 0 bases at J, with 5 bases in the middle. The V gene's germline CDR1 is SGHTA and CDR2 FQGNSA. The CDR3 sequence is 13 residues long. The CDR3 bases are TGTGCCAGCAGCTTGCAGGCTAACTATGGCTACACCTTC. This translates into CASSLQANYGYTF. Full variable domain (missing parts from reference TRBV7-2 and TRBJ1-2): GAGVSQSPSNKVTEKGKDVELRCDPISGHTALYWYRQSLGQGLEFLIYFQGNSAPDKSGLPSDRFSAERTGGSVSTLTIQRTQQEDSAVYLCASSLQANYGYTFGSGTRLTVV.

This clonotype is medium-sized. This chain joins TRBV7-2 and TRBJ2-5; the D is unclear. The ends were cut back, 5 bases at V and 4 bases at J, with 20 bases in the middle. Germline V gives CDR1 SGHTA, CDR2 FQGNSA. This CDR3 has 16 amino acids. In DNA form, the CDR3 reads TGTGCCAGCAGCCTCGACGTGGGTACGTGGGGAGAGACCCAGTACTTC. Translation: CASSLDVGTWGETQYF.

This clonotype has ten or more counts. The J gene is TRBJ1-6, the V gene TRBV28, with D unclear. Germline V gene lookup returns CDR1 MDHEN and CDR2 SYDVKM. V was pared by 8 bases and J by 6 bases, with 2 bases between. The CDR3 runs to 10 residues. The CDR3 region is CASGNSPLHF. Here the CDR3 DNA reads TGTGCCAGCGGTAATTCACCCCTCCACTTT. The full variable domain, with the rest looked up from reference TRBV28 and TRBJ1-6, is DVKVTQSSRYLVKRTGEKVFLECVQDMDHENMFWYRQDPGLGLRLIYFSYDVKMKEKGDIPEGYSVSREKKERFSLILESASTNQTSMYLCASGNSPLHFGNGTRLTVT.

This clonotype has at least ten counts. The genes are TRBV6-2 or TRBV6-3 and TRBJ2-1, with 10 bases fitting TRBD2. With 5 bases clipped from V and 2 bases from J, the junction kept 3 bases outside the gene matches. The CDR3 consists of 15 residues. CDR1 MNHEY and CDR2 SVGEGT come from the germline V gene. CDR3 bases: TGTGCCAGCAGTCCTCTAGCGGGGGCCTACAATGAGCAGTTCTTC. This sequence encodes CASSPLAGAYNEQFF.

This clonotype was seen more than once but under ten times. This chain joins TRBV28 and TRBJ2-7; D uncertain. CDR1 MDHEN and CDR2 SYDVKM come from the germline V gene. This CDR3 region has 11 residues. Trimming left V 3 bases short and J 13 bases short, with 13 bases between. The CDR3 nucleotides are TGTGCCAGCAGTTTTGGGCCCAACCTATACTTC. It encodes CASSFGPNLYF.

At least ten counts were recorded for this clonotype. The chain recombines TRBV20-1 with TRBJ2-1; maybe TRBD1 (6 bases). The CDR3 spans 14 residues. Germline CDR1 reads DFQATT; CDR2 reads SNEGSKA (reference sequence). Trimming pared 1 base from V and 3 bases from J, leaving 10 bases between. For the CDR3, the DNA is TGCAGTGCTAGAGGGACAGACAACTACAATGAGCAGTTCTTC. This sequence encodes CSARGTDNYNEQFF.

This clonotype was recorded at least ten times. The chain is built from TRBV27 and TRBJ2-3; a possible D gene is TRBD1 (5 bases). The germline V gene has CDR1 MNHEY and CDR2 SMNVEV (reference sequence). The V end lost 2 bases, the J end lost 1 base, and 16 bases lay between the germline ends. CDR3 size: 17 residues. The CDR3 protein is CASSLRAGFGGTDTQYF. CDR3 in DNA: TGTGCCAGCAGTTTAAGGGCAGGGTTTGGTGGCACAGATACGCAGTATTTT.

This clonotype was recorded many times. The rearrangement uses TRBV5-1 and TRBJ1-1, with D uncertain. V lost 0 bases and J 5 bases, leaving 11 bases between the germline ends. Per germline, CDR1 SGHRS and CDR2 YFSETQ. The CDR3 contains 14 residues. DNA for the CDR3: TGCGCCAGCAGCTTGGGGGCAGGAAGGACTGAAGCTTTCTTT. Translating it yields CASSLGAGRTEAFF.

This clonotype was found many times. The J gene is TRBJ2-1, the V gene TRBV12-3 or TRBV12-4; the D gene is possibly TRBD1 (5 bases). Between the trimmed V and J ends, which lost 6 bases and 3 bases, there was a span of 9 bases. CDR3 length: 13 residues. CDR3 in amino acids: CASSPRDYNEQFF. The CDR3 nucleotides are TGTGCCAGCAGCCCCAGGGACTACAATGAGCAGTTCTTC.